The 8 T cell receptor beta chains given below trace back to one sample, sequenced in a study of cytomegalovirus exposure and HLA in healthy donors. Primers for the PCR totalled 60 Vbeta and 13 Jbeta. Profiled with immunoSEQ multiplex PCR; TCRdb holds only in-frame clones, not every one. The table lists about 150,000 clones, around 84% of them singletons. The specimen was PBMCs. The source of these receptors is a woman aged 40 to 50 in good health and CMV-seronegative.

The chain employs TRBV28 and TRBJ2-7; maybe TRBD2 (8 bases). The CDR3 runs to 14 residues. Germline CDR1 is MDHEN and CDR2 is SYDVKM. Trimming stripped 10 bases from V and 9 bases from J, with 25 bases between. The CDR3 bases are TGTGCCACCTCGGGAGGGGGCAGCTTGATTGTGCAGTACTTC. Encoded protein: CATSGGGSLIVQYF.

V gene TRBV5-6 combines with J gene TRBJ2-2; 8 bases map to TRBD1. The germline V gene encodes CDR1 SGHDT and CDR2 YYEEEE. This CDR3 is 15 amino acids long. V gave up 4 bases and J gave up 3 bases; unmatched junction bases: 5. For the CDR3, the DNA is TGTGCCAGCAGCAGGGACAGGAGACACACCGGGGAGCTGTTTTTT. This codes for CASSRDRRHTGELFF.

The chain joins TRBV10-2 to TRBJ2-6, with D unresolved. Looked up from germline, CDR1 is WSHSY and CDR2 is SAAADI. V dropped 4 bases and J dropped 0 bases, with 7 bases sitting between them. This CDR3 is 15 amino acids long. The CDR3 reads CASSAPNSGANVLTF. As DNA, the CDR3 is TGCGCCAGCAGTGCGCCTAACTCTGGGGCCAACGTCCTGACTTTC.

The rearrangement joins TRBV6-5 to TRBJ1-6; D unresolved. V was trimmed by 2 bases and J by 11 bases, leaving 13 bases between them. Germline V gene data show CDR1 as MNHEY and CDR2 as SVGAGI. This CDR3 region has 14 residues. The CDR3 reads CASSYGGGCAPLHF. The CDR3 bases are TGTGCCAGCAGTTACGGTGGAGGGTGCGCACCCCTCCACTTT.

The V call is TRBV27, the J call TRBJ1-4; 9 nucleotides agree with TRBD1. This CDR3 comprises 13 residues. V trimming: 8 bases; J trimming: 7 bases; junction bases outside the gene matches: 5. Germline V CDR1 and CDR2: MNHEY, SMNVEV (reference sequence). The CDR3 region is CASGTGGVEKLFF. CDR3 bases: TGTGCCAGCGGAACAGGGGGCGTTGAAAAACTGTTTTTT.

This chain uses TRBV6-1 with TRBJ2-7; D perhaps matches TRBD1 (5 bases). Germline CDR1 is MNHNS and CDR2 is SASEGT. V lost 1 base and J 0 bases, leaving 10 bases between the germline ends. There are 15 residues in the CDR3. CDR3 region: CASSEVQESSYEQYF. The CDR3 nucleotides are TGTGCCAGCAGTGAAGTACAGGAGAGCTCCTACGAGCAGTACTTC.

V usage is TRBV7-6 and J usage is TRBJ2-7; 9 bases map to TRBD1. CDR3 size: 17 residues. Germline lookup yields CDR1 SGHVS and CDR2 FNYEAQ. The V segment lost 5 bases and the J segment 1 base; nucleotides outside the gene matches: 12. In DNA, the CDR3 is TGTGCCAGCAGCCCTGAAACAATCGGGACAGGGTCCTACGAGCAGTACTTC. It encodes CASSPETIGTGSYEQYF.

This clone was seen a single time. The chain joins TRBV6-1 to TRBJ2-2, with TRBD2 matching 8 bases. The V and J ends lost 2 bases and 6 bases, in that order; junction bases with no gene match: 8. CDR1 is MNHNS, CDR2 SASEGT, per germline. This CDR3 region has 16 residues. The CDR3 here is CASSEPGLGVAGELFF. DNA of the CDR3: TGTGCCAGCAGTGAACCGGGACTAGGAGTTGCCGGGGAGCTGTTTTTT.